A single sample is the source of the 22 T cell receptor beta chains below, sequenced in a study of regulatory T cells in long-lasting Graves disease. Indicated time point: newly diagnosed GD, antithyroid drugs for less than 3 months. RNA isolated from PBMCs was used to make the TCR library. Researchers made TCR beta libraries by using iRepertoire HTBI primers and running Arm-PCR on CDR3 regions. Each CDR3 protein is one row after TCRdb ran MiXCR on the multiplex PCR reads. The sample holds under 400,000 distinct CDR3 sequences, roughly a sixth seen once. These same data were also listed under a study on T cells in Graves' hyperthyroidism and ophthalmopathy.

The sequenced sample was peripheral blood mononuclear cells (PBMCs), obtained at new diagnosis, from a patient treated with antithyroid drugs. The origin of the receptors is a man between 40 and 49 years old with Graves disease.

The genes are TRBV7-2 and TRBJ2-7, with 8 bases that match TRBD1. The DNA end favors TRBJ2-3, so the J call may be wrong. Germline lookup yields CDR1 SGHTA and CDR2 FQGNSA. The CDR3 has 13 amino acids. CDR3 in amino acids: CASRDRDSDTQYF. CDR3 DNA: TGTGCCAGCAGGGACAGGGACTCAGATACGCAGTATTTT.

This clonotype was seen at least ten times. This sequence joins TRBV29-1 and TRBJ2-5; D may match TRBD1 or TRBD2 (5 bases each). From germline, CDR1 is SQVTM and CDR2 ANQGSEA. V was cut by 1 base and J by 3 bases, with 12 bases left in between. The CDR3 covers 14 residues. CDR3 nucleotides: TGCAGCGTTGAAGCGGGGCGGCTAGAAGAGACCCAGTACTTC. Protein: CSVEAGRLEETQYF. Full variable domain (outside the CDR3, taken from reference TRBV29-1 and TRBJ2-5): SAVISQKPSRDICQRGTSLTIQCQVDSQVTMMFWYRQQPGQSLTLIATANQGSEATYESGFVIDKFPISRPNLTFSTLTVSNMSPEDSSIYLCSVEAGRLEETQYFGPGTRLLVL.

The V and J genes are TRBV20-1 and TRBJ2-2, with D unclear. The CDR3 covers 13 residues. V was trimmed by 3 bases and J by 6 bases, leaving 11 bases between them. In germline, CDR1 is DFQATT, CDR2 SNEGSKA (reference sequence). DNA of the CDR3: TGCAGTGCTAGGGTGGCCTTCGCCGGGGAGCTGTTTTTT. Amino acid sequence: CSARVAFAGELFF.

The J gene is TRBJ2-7, the V gene TRBV29-1; 9 nucleotides agree with TRBD1. The CDR3 totals 14 residues. Unmatched junction bases numbered 10, after V lost 5 bases and J lost 5 bases. The germline V gene encodes CDR1 SQVTM and CDR2 ANQGSEA. In DNA, the CDR3 is TGCAGCGTTATACCGGGACAGGGCTACAACGAGCAGTACTTC. This sequence encodes CSVIPGQGYNEQYF.

This clonotype was observed a few times. The V gene is TRBV2, the J gene TRBJ2-6, with no clear D. V was trimmed by 8 bases and J by 2 bases, leaving 10 bases between them. Germline CDR1 and CDR2: SNHLY and FYNNEI. CDR3 length equals 14 residues. The CDR3 is CASDPDAGANVLTF. In DNA form, the CDR3 reads TGTGCCAGCGATCCGGACGCTGGGGCCAACGTCCTGACTTTC. The full variable domain, rest sourced from reference TRBV2 and TRBJ2-6, is EPEVTQTPSHQVTQMGQEVILRCVPISNHLYFYWYRQILGQKVEFLVSFYNNEISEKSEIFDDQFSVERPDGSNFTLKIRSTKLEDSAMYFCASDPDAGANVLTFGAGSRLTVL.

The chain links TRBV6-1 to TRBJ2-7, with D possibly TRBD1 on 6 matching bases. Looked up from germline, CDR1 is MNHNS and CDR2 is SASEGT. V shed 7 bases and J shed 2 bases, with 18 bases lying between them. This CDR3 spans 15 amino acids. The CDR3 nucleotides read TGTGCCAGCACCAGAGTCGGGCAGGGGACCTACGAGCAGTACTTC. Translation: CASTRVGQGTYEQYF.

There are a few counts of this clonotype. The rearrangement links TRBV7-9 to TRBJ2-3; possibly TRBD1 or TRBD2 for D (5 bases each). Per the germline V gene, CDR1 is SEHNR and CDR2 is FQNEAQ (reference sequence). V was clipped by 5 bases and J by 4 bases, with 16 bases between them. This CDR3 contains 15 residues. The CDR3 sequence: CASSQGPWGSDTQYF. As DNA, the CDR3 is TGTGCCAGCAGCCAGGGACCCTGGGGGTCAGATACGCAGTATTTT.

V usage is TRBV20-1 and J usage is TRBJ1-2; 12 bases fit TRBD1. The V and J ends lost 3 bases and 4 bases, in that order; junction bases with no gene match: 3. CDR1 DFQATT and CDR2 SNEGSKA come from the germline V gene (reference sequence). The CDR3 has 14 residues. Written as DNA, the CDR3 is TGCAGTGCTAGCGGGACAGGGGGCTCCTATGGCTACACCTTC. Translation: CSASGTGGSYGYTF.

This clonotype has more than one count but fewer than ten. V and J are TRBV20-1 and TRBJ2-5; TRBD1 aligns across 8 bases. V lost 3 bases, J lost 5 bases, and 11 bases stayed unmatched. This CDR3 contains 15 residues. CDR1 and CDR2 (germline): DFQATT, SNEGSKA (reference sequence). The CDR3: CSASPARQGFETQYF. The CDR3 region has the DNA TGCAGTGCTAGCCCAGCAAGACAGGGGTTTGAGACCCAGTACTTC.

This clonotype was seen only a few times. This chain links TRBV27 with TRBJ1-2, with D possibly TRBD1 on 5 matching bases. The CDR3 totals 14 residues. Germline V gives CDR1 MNHEY, CDR2 SMNVEV (reference sequence). V was clipped by 2 bases and J by 4 bases, with 11 bases between them. The CDR3 reads CASSLGAFFYGYTF. CDR3 bases: TGTGCCAGCAGTTTAGGGGCCTTCTTCTATGGCTACACCTTC.

In the case of this clonotype: Since the CDR3 does not end with the conserved phenylalanine or tryptophan, this likely comes from a read error. The gene calls are TRBV6-5 and TRBJ2-1, with TRBD2 identical over 9 bases. The CDR3 covers 19 residues. CDR1 is MNHEY and CDR2 is SVGAGI in the germline V gene. The junction had 9 bases not matched to a gene; V was cut back by 0 bases and J by 0 bases. The CDR3: CASSYSGLAGAYSYNEQFL. In DNA form, the CDR3 reads TGTGCCAGCAGTTACTCAGGGTTAGCGGGGGCCTACTCCTACAATGAGCAGTTCCTC.

The genes are TRBV7-2 and TRBJ2-5; TRBD1 aligns across 9 bases. The germline V gene encodes CDR1 SGHTA and CDR2 FQGNSA. This CDR3 region has 18 residues. V dropped 4 bases and J dropped 4; count of bases not matched to a gene: 16. CDR3 protein: CASSSDDRGYTKLETQYF. The CDR3 bases are TGTGCCAGCAGCTCCGATGACAGGGGGTACACTAAGTTAGAGACCCAGTACTTC.

The V and J genes are TRBV20-1 and TRBJ1-1; D may be TRBD1 (5 bases). The V and J ends lost 6 bases and 0 bases respectively, with 14 bases between them. Looked up from germline, CDR1 is DFQATT and CDR2 is SNEGSKA (reference sequence). The CDR3 runs 14 residues. The CDR3 nucleotides read TGCAGTGCCTCCGCCAGGGTCATGAACACTGAAGCTTTCTTT. Translated, it gives CSASARVMNTEAFF.

The chain joins TRBV3-1 to TRBJ2-7, with D perhaps TRBD1 (6 bases). Germline V gene sequence: CDR1 LGHDT, CDR2 YNNKEL (reference sequence). The CDR3 runs 11 residues. V shed 5 bases and J shed 8 bases, with 10 bases lying between them. The CDR3 region is CASSEDSKQYF. The CDR3 DNA sequence: TGTGCCAGCAGCGAGGACAGCAAGCAGTACTTC.

The chain carries TRBV12-3 or TRBV12-4 and TRBJ2-1, with 7 nucleotides matching TRBD1. The better agreement between TRBJ2-5 and the DNA end casts doubt on the J call. The CDR3 is made up of 15 amino acids. This CDR3 reads CASSFQQGKRETQYF. CDR3 bases: TGTGCCAGCAGTTTCCAACAGGGGAAGAGGGAGACCCAGTACTTC.

This sequence joins TRBV4-3 and TRBJ2-5; D gene unclear. CDR1 and CDR2 (germline): LGHNA, YSLEER. The CDR3 runs to 13 residues. V was trimmed by 3 bases and J by 4 bases, leaving 9 bases between them. DNA for the CDR3: TGCGCCAGCAGCCACGATACCCGAGAGACCCAGTACTTC. This translates into CASSHDTRETQYF.

Ten or more counts support this clonotype. The chain uses TRBV5-1 and TRBJ1-6; no clear D. Trimming took 2 bases from V and 7 from J, leaving 10 bases between them. The CDR3 runs to 14 residues. Germline V gene data show CDR1 as SGHRS and CDR2 as YFSETQ. The CDR3 loop reads CASSLVAENSPLHF. The DNA for the CDR3 is TGCGCCAGCAGCTTAGTGGCCGAAAATTCACCCCTCCACTTT.

The table lists this clonotype with many counts. The chain combines TRBV5-1 with TRBJ1-2; D ambiguous. The V and J ends lost 2 bases and 4 bases respectively, with 9 bases between them. The CDR3 runs 13 residues. Per the germline V gene, CDR1 is SGHRS and CDR2 is YFSETQ. The CDR3 region is CASSFWGLYGYTF. CDR3 nucleotide sequence: TGCGCCAGCAGCTTTTGGGGTCTCTATGGCTACACCTTC.

This chain connects TRBV2 to TRBJ1-5; tentatively, D is TRBD1 (5 bases). CDR3 size: 14 residues. Deletions cut 5 bases from V and 1 base from J, with 9 bases between. Germline CDR1 and CDR2: SNHLY and FYNNEI. CDR3 coding DNA: TGTGCCAGCAGTCCGGAGGGGAGCAATCAGCCCCAGCATTTT. This sequence encodes CASSPEGSNQPQHF. The full variable domain, completed using reference TRBV2 and TRBJ1-5, is EPEVTQTPSHQVTQMGQEVILRCVPISNHLYFYWYRQILGQKVEFLVSFYNNEISEKSEIFDDQFSVERPDGSNFTLKIRSTKLEDSAMYFCASSPEGSNQPQHFGDGTRLSIL.

This clonotype was counted a few times. The V gene is TRBV7-9, the J gene TRBJ2-4; D not certain. The CDR3 has 11 residues. V gave up 2 bases and J gave up 7 bases, with 3 bases separating them. Per the germline V gene, CDR1 is SEHNR and CDR2 is FQNEAQ (reference sequence). CDR3 nucleotide sequence: TGTGCCAGCAGCTTAAGTAACATTCAGTACTTC. Residues: CASSLSNIQYF.

The chain uses TRBV27 and TRBJ2-5; 9 bases map to TRBD1. V shed 5 bases and J 6 bases; nucleotides not matched to a gene: 10. Germline V gene lookup returns CDR1 MNHEY and CDR2 SMNVEV (reference sequence). This CDR3 is 15 amino acids long. In DNA form, the CDR3 reads TGTGCCAGCAGTCCGAGGACAGGGGACTTGAAGACCCAGTACTTC. As protein: CASSPRTGDLKTQYF.

This clonotype was observed a few times. The CDR3 DNA sequence: TGTGCCAGCAGCCTAAATACAAATGAGGGTGAGCAGTTCTTC. Translated, it gives CASSLNTNEGEQFF. The J gene is TRBJ2-1, the V gene TRBV4-2; perhaps TRBD2 as D (5 bases). The ends were cut back, 4 bases at V and 9 bases at J, with 16 bases in the middle. The CDR3 has 14 amino acids. Germline V gene lookup returns CDR1 LGHNA and CDR2 YNFKEQ.